These 25 T cell receptor beta chains came from one sample sequenced in a study of regulatory T cells in long-lasting Graves disease. The time point was: persistent/refractory GD, antithyroid drugs over 5 years with positive TRAb. Isolated PBMC RNA provided the starting material for the TCR library. Sequencing libraries for TCR beta were prepared with iRepertoire HTBI primers and Arm-PCR of CDR3 regions. TCRdb reprocessed the multiplex PCR reads with MiXCR, giving one entry per CDR3 protein. The profile covers roughly 400,000 distinct CDR3 sequences, with less than 25% appearing a single time and under 25% taken by the ten largest. Sequences were derived from peripheral blood mononuclear cells (PBMCs), sampled when the disease was refractory, from a patient treated with antithyroid drugs. All receptors derive from a female donor with Graves disease.

Comments on this clonotype: A clone one base away is much larger, so this may be a read error. Because the CDR3 is missing its conserved closing phenylalanine or tryptophan, this is likely a read error. The chain employs TRBV6-1 and TRBJ1-2, with 8 positions matching TRBD1. The CDR3 is made up of 14 amino acids. The ends lost 7 bases at V and 6 bases at J; junction bases unmatched: 10. Germline CDR1 and CDR2: MNHNS and SASEGT. CDR3 loop: CASTPDRVVHGYTL. In nucleotides, the CDR3 is TGTGCCAGCACTCCGGACAGGGTGGTGCATGGCTACACCCTC.

This clonotype turned up a few times. This chain joins TRBV4-1 and TRBJ1-2, with no clear D. Trimming left V 1 base short and J 4 bases short, with 10 bases between. The CDR3 sequence is 14 residues long. Looked up from germline, CDR1 is MGHRA and CDR2 is YSYEKL. CDR3 amino acids: CASSQVIARYGYTF. CDR3 DNA: TGCGCCAGCAGCCAAGTGATAGCCCGCTATGGCTACACCTTC.

In this sample, this clonotype turned up many times. The rearrangement links TRBV6-5 to TRBJ1-2, with 7 bases matching TRBD1. The CDR3 loop spans 14 amino acids. V was pared by 0 bases and J by 3 bases, with 1 base of the junction left unmatched. Germline V gives CDR1 MNHEY, CDR2 SVGAGI. The CDR3 spells CASSYSGQDYGYTF. As DNA, the CDR3 is TGTGCCAGCAGTTACTCCGGACAGGACTATGGCTACACCTTC.

This clonotype was detected many times. The J gene is TRBJ1-1, the V gene TRBV18; 10 bases align to TRBD1. CDR3 length: 16 residues. CDR1 is KGHSH, CDR2 LQKENI, per germline. V shed 1 base and J 10 bases; nucleotides not matched to a gene: 12. The CDR3 region is CASSPRRQGAERRAFF. CDR3 in DNA: TGTGCCAGCTCACCACGGAGACAGGGGGCGGAAAGGCGAGCTTTCTTT.

This chain connects TRBV7-9 to TRBJ2-1; D uncertain. V gave up 3 bases and J gave up 4 bases, with 22 bases separating them. In germline, CDR1 is SEHNR, CDR2 FQNEAQ (reference sequence). This CDR3 spans 18 amino acids. CDR3 region: CASSFRTASMGTYNEQFF. The CDR3 region has the DNA TGTGCCAGCAGCTTCAGAACAGCAAGTATGGGAACTTACAATGAGCAGTTCTTC.

This chain uses TRBV7-9 with TRBJ2-2, with D unclear. Germline CDR1 reads SEHNR; CDR2 reads FQNEAQ (reference sequence). The V end lost 5 bases, the J end lost 8 bases, and 9 bases lay between the germline ends. The CDR3 loop spans 12 amino acids. This CDR3 is CASSLNIGELFF. The CDR3 DNA follows: TGTGCCAGCAGCCTAAACATTGGGGAGCTGTTTTTT. Using reference TRBV7-9 and TRBJ2-2 for the parts outside the CDR3, the full variable domain is DTGVSQNPRHKITKRGQNVTFRCDPISEHNRLYWYRQTLGQGPEFLTYFQNEAQLEKSRLLSDRFSAERPKGSFSTLEIQRTEQGDSAMYLCASSLNIGELFFGEGSRLTVL.

This clonotype was observed a handful of times. The chain has TRBV5-1 and TRBJ2-1; D is tentatively TRBD1 or TRBD2 (5 bases each). Germline values: CDR1 SGHRS, CDR2 YFSETQ. This CDR3 has 16 amino acids. Trimming removed 4 bases at V and 0 bases at J, with 14 bases between. CDR3 region: CASSRQGRSSYNEQFF. The CDR3, as DNA: TGCGCCAGCAGCCGTCAGGGACGAAGCTCCTACAATGAGCAGTTCTTC.

In its sample, this clonotype was seen many times. The chain uses TRBV6-2 or TRBV6-3 and TRBJ2-7, with D uncertain. This CDR3 contains 13 residues. Germline loops: CDR1 MNHEY, CDR2 SVGEGT. The germline V and J ends were trimmed by 2 bases and 3 bases, with 8 bases remaining between them. DNA of the CDR3: TGTGCCAGCAGTTACGGCCAGATCTACGAGCAGTACTTC. It translates to CASSYGQIYEQYF.

The V and J genes are TRBV11-2 and TRBJ2-1; D is unclear. V was cut by 5 bases and J by 10 bases, with 9 bases left in between. The germline CDR1 and CDR2 sequences are SGHAT and FQNNGV. The CDR3 covers 11 residues. CDR3 region: CASSAIWEQFF. As DNA, the CDR3 is TGTGCCAGCAGCGCGATCTGGGAGCAGTTCTTC.

This clonotype occurred many times. CDR3 residues: CASSLENWTSGGETQYF. The CDR3 bases are TGTGCCAGCAGTTTAGAGAACTGGACTAGCGGGGGGGAGACCCAGTACTTC. The chain recombines TRBV12-3 or TRBV12-4 with TRBJ2-5, with TRBD2 identical over 14 bases. The CDR3 length is 17 residues. The ends lost 1 base at V and 5 bases at J; junction bases unmatched: 6.

The chain combines TRBV6-1 with TRBJ2-1, with a possible D match to TRBD2 (6 bases). Trimming cost V 5 bases and J 8 bases, with 10 bases left between them. This CDR3 comprises 12 residues. Germline V CDR1 and CDR2: MNHNS, SASEGT. CDR3: CASSRERDEQFF. The DNA for the CDR3 is TGTGCCAGCAGTCGGGAGAGGGATGAGCAGTTCTTC.

V and J are TRBV5-1 and TRBJ2-2; no clear D. The CDR3 extends over 14 amino acids. Germline loops: CDR1 SGHRS, CDR2 YFSETQ. With 4 bases removed from V and 0 bases from J, the gap between germline ends came to 7 bases. The CDR3: CASSPTTNTGELFF. The CDR3 nucleotides are TGCGCCAGCAGCCCAACTACGAACACCGGGGAGCTGTTTTTT.

With respect to this clonotype: Mismatch with germline at one junction end may stem from a read error. The chain uses TRBV7-8 and TRBJ1-4; D is unresolved. The CDR3 is 15 amino acids. Per germline, CDR1 SGHVS and CDR2 FQNEAQ. The CDR3 reads CAGSFGPSFNEKLFF. Written as DNA, the CDR3 is TGTGCCGGCAGCTTTGGACCCTCCTTTAATGAAAAACTGTTTTTT.

There are many counts of this clonotype. The chain employs TRBV27 and TRBJ1-4; 7 nucleotides align to TRBD1. J lost 5 bases, V lost 6 bases, and 21 bases had no gene match. This CDR3 is 19 amino acids long. Germline values: CDR1 MNHEY, CDR2 SMNVEV (reference sequence). CDR3 sequence (DNA): TGTGCCAGCAGCCTCCACATCGGGACCACAGGGGTCTTAAATGAAAAACTGTTTTTT. Protein sequence: CASSLHIGTTGVLNEKLFF. Full variable domain (missing parts from reference TRBV27 and TRBJ1-4): EAQVTQNPRYLITVTGKKLTVTCSQNMNHEYMSWYRQDPGLGLRQIYYSMNVEVTDKGDVPEGYKVSRKEKRNFPLILESPSPNQTSLYFCASSLHIGTTGVLNEKLFFGSGTQLSVL.

This clonotype was counted many times. The chain couples TRBV12-3 or TRBV12-4 to TRBJ2-6, with D perhaps matching TRBD2 (6 bases). The CDR3 totals 15 residues. Trimming took off 6 bases at V and 2 bases at J, with 11 bases between the two ends. The CDR3 bases are TGTGCCAGCAGCACCTGGGGGGCTGGGGCCAACGTCCTGACTTTC. As protein: CASSTWGAGANVLTF.

Only a few counts were recorded for this clonotype. The genes are TRBV14 and TRBJ1-1, with no clear D. Trimming pared 4 bases from V and 10 bases from J, leaving 13 bases between. Looked up from germline, CDR1 is SGHDN and CDR2 is FVKESK. The CDR3 consists of 12 residues. The CDR3 loop is CASSPYGSGAFF. The CDR3 region has the DNA TGTGCCAGCAGCCCTTATGGGTCGGGAGCTTTCTTT.

The sample holds a few counts of this clonotype. The V call is TRBV4-3, the J call TRBJ1-2, with 9 bases aligning to TRBD1. The V gene's germline CDR1 is LGHNA and CDR2 YSLEER. The CDR3 is 15 amino acids. With 1 base clipped from V and 1 base from J, the junction kept 1 base outside the gene matches. CDR3 sequence: CASSQAGQGNYGYTF. The CDR3 nucleotides are TGCGCCAGCAGCCAAGCGGGACAGGGTAACTATGGCTACACCTTC.

The chain uses TRBV7-2 and TRBJ1-4; unclear D gene. Germline V gene data show CDR1 as SGHTA and CDR2 as FQGNSA. Trimming stripped 5 bases from V and 0 bases from J, with 10 bases between. This CDR3 contains 15 residues. For the CDR3, the DNA is TGTGCCAGCAGCGCCCAAGAATCAACTAATGAAAAACTGTTTTTT. It encodes CASSAQESTNEKLFF.

Many counts were recorded for this clonotype. The V and J genes are TRBV29-1 and TRBJ2-5; D may be TRBD1 (5 bases). CDR1 and CDR2 (germline): SQVTM, ANQGSEA. The CDR3 has 13 amino acids. This CDR3 is CSGRSGFQETQYF. Here the CDR3 DNA reads TGCAGTGGCCGCTCAGGGTTCCAAGAGACCCAGTACTTC. The variable domain in full, completed from reference TRBV29-1 and TRBJ2-5, reads SAVISQKPSRDICQRGTSLTIQCQVDSQVTMMFWYRQQPGQSLTLIATANQGSEATYESGFVIDKFPISRPNLTFSTLTVSNMSPEDSSIYLCSGRSGFQETQYFGPGTRLLVL.

This clonotype was seen many times. The V call is TRBV28, the J call TRBJ2-7; the D is unclear. Trimming shortened V by 7 bases and J by 6 bases, and 13 bases separated the two germline ends. CDR1 MDHEN and CDR2 SYDVKM come from the germline V gene. This CDR3 region has 12 residues. The CDR3 region has the DNA TGTGCCAGCACCCTAGTAGGCTCCGAGCAGTACTTC. Translation gives CASTLVGSEQYF.

The chain couples TRBV6-1 to TRBJ2-2; D may match TRBD1 or TRBD2 (6 bases each). CDR1 is MNHNS and CDR2 is SASEGT in the germline V gene. This CDR3 region has 16 residues. V dropped 6 bases and J dropped 3 bases, with 17 bases sitting between them. The CDR3 loop is CASSQDSPGDTGELFF. The CDR3, as DNA: TGTGCCAGCAGCCAGGACAGCCCGGGGGACACCGGGGAGCTGTTTTTT.

The chain has TRBV3-1 and TRBJ1-5; no clear D. The germline V and J ends were trimmed by 1 base and 4 bases, with 5 bases remaining between them. The CDR3 has 13 residues. Germline CDR1 and CDR2: LGHDT and YNNKEL (reference sequence). CDR3 sequence: CASSQARNQPQHF. The CDR3 nucleotides are TGTGCCAGCAGCCAAGCCAGGAATCAGCCCCAGCATTTT.

V is TRBV5-6 and J is TRBJ1-2; no clear D gene. CDR3 length: 15 amino acids. Germline V CDR1 and CDR2: SGHDT, YYEEEE. V lost 0 bases and J 1 base, leaving 10 bases between the germline ends. CDR3 amino acids: CASSLEAGVNYGYTF. For the CDR3, the DNA is TGTGCCAGCAGCTTGGAGGCAGGAGTTAACTATGGCTACACCTTC.

This clonotype came up a few times. This may come from a read error, since a much larger clone is one base off. The genes are TRBV24-1 and TRBJ2-2; unclear D gene. CDR3 length equals 14 residues. Germline loops: CDR1 KGHDR, CDR2 SFDVKD. The ends were cut back, 1 base at V and 3 bases at J, with 5 bases in the middle. Here the CDR3 reads CATSDFWDTGELFF. For the CDR3, the DNA is TGTGCCACCAGTGATTTTTGGGACACCGGGGAGCTGTTTTTT.

This clonotype has a handful of counts. V usage is TRBV12-3 or TRBV12-4 and J usage is TRBJ2-2; D ambiguous. Trimming pared 3 bases from V and 3 bases from J, leaving 8 bases between. The CDR3 extends over 14 amino acids. The CDR3 DNA is TGTGCCAGCAGTTTGGGTATTTACACCGGGGAGCTGTTTTTT. Translation: CASSLGIYTGELFF.